The rows below give T cell receptor beta chains drawn from one sample of a study of cytomegalovirus exposure and HLA in healthy donors. Assay: immunoSEQ multiplex PCR; the TCRdb copy retains only in-frame clones and omits some. The table has some 200,000 clones, about four fifths seen once. The sample was PBMCs. All receptors come from a woman aged 50 to 65 in good health and CMV-seropositive. Each CDR3 is given without its conserved first and last residue.

CDR3aa	v_gene
ASSLYTGGPYEQY	TRBV7-9
ASSLGAQKTQY	TRBV11-3
ASSFAGGGEQF	TRBV5-4
ASSSTSGGSGELF	TRBV5-1
SVDTLWDRVWPTEAF	TRBV29-1
ASSNSRGDRGEAF	TRBV5-6
AISEMSSEQF	TRBV10-3
ASSYRNTEAF	TRBV6-6
ASSETFGANVLT	TRBV6-1
ASQVGGGTGELF	TRBV28
ASNDRGLNTGELF	TRBV7-9